This entry concerns a single T cell receptor (beta chain). What it binds is unknown. Germline is not matched at one junction end, which may reflect a read error. When ophthalmopathy did not progress within 18 months, Graves' hyperthyroidism was considered stable. Looked up from germline, CDR1 is SGHKS and CDR2 is YYEKEE (reference sequence). The CDR3 sequence is 13 residues long. Amplified TCR beta CDR3 regions came from RNA transcripts. An initial round of RT-PCR targeting the TCR CDR3 relied on the HTBI primer set. Each CDR3 protein gets one entry after TCRdb re-called the multiplex PCR reads with MiXCR. The table has about 200,000 distinct CDR3 sequences, roughly a sixth seen once. The entry originates in a study of T cells in Graves' hyperthyroidism and ophthalmopathy. Study overall: Initial diagnosis, before any treatment, was when peripheral blood was collected.

Whole-study findings and limits: Most thyroid clonotypes with frequency above 0.001 were detected in blood.

This sequence joins TRBV5-5 and TRBJ1-1; D is ambiguous. The TCR originated in a woman between 50 and 59 years old with Graves' hyperthyroidism. What was sequenced was blood. This CDR3 is CASRSSGSTEAFF. CDR3 DNA: TGCGCCAGCCGGTCGTCAGGATCCACTGAAGCTTTCTTT.